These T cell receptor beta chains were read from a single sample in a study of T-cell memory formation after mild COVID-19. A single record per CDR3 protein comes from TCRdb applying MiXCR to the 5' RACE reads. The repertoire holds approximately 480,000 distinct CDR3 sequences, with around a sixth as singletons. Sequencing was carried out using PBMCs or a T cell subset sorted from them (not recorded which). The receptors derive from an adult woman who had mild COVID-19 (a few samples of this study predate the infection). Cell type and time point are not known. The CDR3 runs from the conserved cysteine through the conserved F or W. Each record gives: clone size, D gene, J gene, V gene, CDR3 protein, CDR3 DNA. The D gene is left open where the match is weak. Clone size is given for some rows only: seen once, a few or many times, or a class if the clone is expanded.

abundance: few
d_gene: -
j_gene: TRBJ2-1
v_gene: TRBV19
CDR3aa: CASSRRPSWSYEQFF
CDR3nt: TGTGCCAGTAGTAGGCGGCCTAGCTGGAGTTATGAGCAGTTCTTC

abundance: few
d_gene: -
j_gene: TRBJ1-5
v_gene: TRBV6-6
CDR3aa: CASSYIQENQPQHF
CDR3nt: TGTGCCAGCAGTTACATACAGGAAAATCAGCCCCAGCATTTT

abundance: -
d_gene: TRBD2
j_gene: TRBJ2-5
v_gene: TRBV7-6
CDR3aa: CASSLVTTSGTQETQYF
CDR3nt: TGTGCCAGCAGCTTAGTAACCACTAGCGGGACCCAAGAGACCCAGTACTTC

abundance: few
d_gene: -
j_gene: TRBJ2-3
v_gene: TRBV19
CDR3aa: CASSILAVSTDTQYF
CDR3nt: TGTGCCAGTAGTATATTGGCGGTTAGCACAGATACGCAGTATTTT

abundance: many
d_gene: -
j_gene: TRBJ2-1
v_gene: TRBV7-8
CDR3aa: CASSLGGGASYNEQFF
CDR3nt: TGTGCCAGCAGCTTAGGGGGGGGGGCCTCCTACAATGAGCAGTTCTTC

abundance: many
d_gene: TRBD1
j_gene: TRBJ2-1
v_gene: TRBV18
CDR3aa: CASSPGQGFNEQFF
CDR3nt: TGTGCCAGCTCACCGGGACAGGGTTTCAATGAGCAGTTCTTC

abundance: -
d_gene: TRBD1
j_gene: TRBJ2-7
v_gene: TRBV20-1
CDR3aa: CSATGTGSYEQYF
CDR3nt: TGCAGTGCAACCGGGACAGGCTCCTACGAGCAGTACTTC

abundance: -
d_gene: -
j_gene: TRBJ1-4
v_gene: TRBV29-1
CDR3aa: CSVMVVTQNEKLFF
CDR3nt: TGCAGCGTTATGGTTGTTACCCAAAATGAAAAACTGTTTTTT

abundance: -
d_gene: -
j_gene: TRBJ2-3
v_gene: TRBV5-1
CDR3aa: CASSQDAGTDTQYF
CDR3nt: TGCGCCAGCAGCCAAGATGCGGGCACAGATACGCAGTATTTT

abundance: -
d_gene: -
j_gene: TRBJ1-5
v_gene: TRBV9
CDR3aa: CASSVGAGPQHF
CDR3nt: TGTGCCAGCAGCGTAGGAGCCGGGCCCCAGCATTTT

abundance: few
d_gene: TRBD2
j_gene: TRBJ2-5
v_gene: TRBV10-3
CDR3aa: CATGTSGGTSDQETQYF
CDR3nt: TGTGCCACCGGGACTAGCGGGGGGACTTCGGATCAAGAGACCCAGTACTTC

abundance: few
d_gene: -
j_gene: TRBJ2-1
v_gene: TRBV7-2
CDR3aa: CASSYGPNNEQFF
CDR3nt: TGTGCCAGCAGCTACGGTCCTAACAATGAGCAGTTCTTC

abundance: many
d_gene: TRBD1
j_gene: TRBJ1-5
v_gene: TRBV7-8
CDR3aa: CASSMGQGENQPQHF
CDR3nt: TGTGCCAGCAGCATGGGACAGGGGGAGAATCAGCCCCAGCATTTT

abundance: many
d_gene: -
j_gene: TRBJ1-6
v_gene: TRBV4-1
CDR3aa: CASSAQRWWGPLGQQNSPLHF
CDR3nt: TGCGCCAGCAGCGCTCAAAGATGGTGGGGTCCATTAGGACAGCAGAATTCACCCCTCCACTTT

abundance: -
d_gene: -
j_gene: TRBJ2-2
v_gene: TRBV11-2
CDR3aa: CASSWGPSNTGELFF
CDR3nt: TGTGCCAGCAGTTGGGGACCGTCGAACACCGGGGAGCTGTTTTTT

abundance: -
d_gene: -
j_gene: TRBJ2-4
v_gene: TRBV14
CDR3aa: CASSLRGAPQYF
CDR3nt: TGTGCCAGCAGCCTCAGGGGGGCACCTCAGTACTTC

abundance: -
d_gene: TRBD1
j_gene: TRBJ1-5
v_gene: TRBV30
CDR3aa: CAWSPRDRGNNQPQHF
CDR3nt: TGTGCCTGGAGTCCCCGGGACAGGGGGAACAATCAGCCCCAGCATTTT